The 27 T cell receptor beta chains below were found in one sample sequenced in a study of a mutant IDH1 vaccine in newly diagnosed glioma. Only in-frame clones appear in the TCRdb table, and some are missing; sequencing was by immunoSEQ multiplex PCR. This sample carries around 40,000 clones, around 87% of them seen once, and the ten largest clones take 1.5%. Stated time point: week 35, safety follow-up. Doses of 300 ug of mutant IDH1 20-mer peptide were given with topical imiquimod. These TCRs' antigens remain unknown. The input for sequencing was PBMCs, taken from a glioma patient whose treatment included an IDH1 peptide vaccine. These TCRs come from a middle-aged man with glioma.

The rearrangement uses TRBV7-2 and TRBJ2-5; D possibly corresponds to TRBD1 (5 bases). The germline V gene has CDR1 SGHTA and CDR2 FQGNSA. V was clipped by 1 base and J by 1 base, with 10 bases between them. The CDR3 contains 15 residues. CDR3: CASSLVPGPQETQYF. The CDR3 DNA is TGTGCCAGCAGCTTAGTACCAGGGCCCCAAGAGACCCAGTACTTC. The full variable domain, in which reference TRBV7-2 and TRBJ2-5 provide the parts outside the CDR3, is GAGVSQSPSNKVTEKGKDVELRCDPISGHTALYWYRQSLGQGLEFLIYFQGNSAPDKSGLPSDRFSAERTGGSVSTLTIQRTQQEDSAVYLCASSLVPGPQETQYFGPGTRLLVL.

This clone was observed once. The V call is TRBV4-2, the J call TRBJ1-4, with D uncertain. V was cut by 3 bases and J by 6 bases, with 11 bases left in between. Germline-derived CDR1 and CDR2 are LGHNA and YNFKEQ. This CDR3 is built from 14 residues. Here the CDR3 DNA reads TGTGCCAGCAGCCACGGACGGAGGGATGAAAAACTGTTTTTT. Protein product: CASSHGRRDEKLFF.

This chain joins TRBV28 and TRBJ2-5, with D hard to call. The CDR3 contains 14 residues. Germline CDR1 reads MDHEN; CDR2 reads SYDVKM. Trimming took 6 bases from V and 3 from J, leaving 14 bases between them. As DNA, the CDR3 is TGTGCCAGCAGCAGCAGAGCTCCTAAAGAGACCCAGTACTTC. Translating it yields CASSSRAPKETQYF.

The rearrangement links TRBV2 to TRBJ2-5; D may be TRBD1 (6 bases). The CDR3 runs to 14 residues. V dropped 2 bases and J dropped 3 bases, with 10 bases sitting between them. Germline values: CDR1 SNHLY, CDR2 FYNNEI. The CDR3 protein is CASSEIGGKETQYF. As DNA, the CDR3 is TGTGCCAGCAGTGAAATAGGGGGAAAAGAGACCCAGTACTTC.

This rearrangement joins TRBV10-3 to TRBJ2-1, with 7 bases matching TRBD2. This CDR3 has 16 residues. V lost 0 bases and J lost 9; bases outside the gene matches: 11. Germline V CDR1 and CDR2: ENHRY, SYGVKD. The CDR3 region has the DNA TGTGCCATCAGTGAGTCGGGACTAACCCTGTATTCTGAGCAGTTCTTC. Residues: CAISESGLTLYSEQFF.

The rearrangement joins TRBV19 to TRBJ1-2; no clear D. The CDR3 runs 15 residues. Trimming shortened V by 1 base and J by 3 bases, and 12 bases separated the two germline ends. CDR1 LNHDA and CDR2 SQIVND come from the germline V gene (reference sequence). The CDR3 coding sequence is TGTGCCAGTAGTATAGTTTTGGTGGGAGACTATGGCTACACCTTC. Its protein product is CASSIVLVGDYGYTF.

The chain employs TRBV7-9 and TRBJ2-5; TRBD1 or TRBD2 may be the D gene (6 bases each). The CDR3 runs to 14 residues. V was shortened by 7 bases and J by 5 bases, with 17 bases between the two germline ends. The germline CDR1 and CDR2 sequences are SEHNR and FQNEAQ (reference sequence). This CDR3 is CASKPGAFGETQYF. In nucleotides, the CDR3 is TGTGCCAGCAAGCCGGGGGCCTTCGGGGAGACCCAGTACTTC.

The V and J genes are TRBV28 and TRBJ1-1, with 11 positions matching TRBD1. In germline, CDR1 is MDHEN, CDR2 SYDVKM. The CDR3 consists of 17 residues. V dropped 10 bases and J dropped 3; count of bases not matched to a gene: 16. This chain's CDR3 is CATGTGGIQGFYTEAFF. As DNA, the CDR3 is TGTGCCACCGGGACAGGGGGTATTCAGGGTTTCTACACTGAAGCTTTCTTT.

CDR3 sequence: CASSPRVTGELFF. CDR3 nucleotide sequence: TGTGCCAGCAGCCCTCGAGTCACCGGGGAGCTGTTTTTT. The rearrangement joins TRBV7-2 to TRBJ2-2; D is unresolved. The germline V gene encodes CDR1 SGHTA and CDR2 FQGNSA. Trimming left V 5 bases short and J 4 bases short, with 8 bases between. The CDR3 runs to 13 residues.

The rearrangement joins TRBV14 to TRBJ1-1; D unclear. Trimming shortened V by 1 base and J by 11 bases, and 8 bases separated the two germline ends. Germline V gene lookup returns CDR1 SGHDN and CDR2 FVKESK. The CDR3 sequence is 11 residues long. CDR3 nucleotide sequence: TGTGCCAGCAGCCAAGTCTTGGAGGCTTTCTTT. Translating it yields CASSQVLEAFF.

The V call is TRBV16, the J call TRBJ1-4; 10 bases align to TRBD1. J gave up 4 bases and V 2 bases, and 4 bases lay outside the gene matches. This CDR3 comprises 16 residues. CDR1 is KGHSY, CDR2 FQNENV, per germline. CDR3: CASSQGTGAYNEKLFF. CDR3 bases: TGTGCCAGCAGCCAAGGGACAGGGGCATATAATGAAAAACTGTTTTTT. Drawing the rest from reference TRBV16 and TRBJ1-4, the complete variable domain is GEEVAQTPKHLVRGEGQKAKLYCAPIKGHSYVFWYQQVLKNEFKFLISFQNENVFDETGMPKERFSAKCLPNSPCSLEIQATKLEDSAVYFCASSQGTGAYNEKLFFGSGTQLSVL.

V is TRBV5-1 and J is TRBJ2-1; D is unresolved. The CDR3 is 14 amino acids. Trimming removed 0 bases from V and 5 bases from J, with 9 bases in between. Germline assignment: CDR1 SGHRS and CDR2 YFSETQ. The chain's CDR3 is CASSLGSSDNEQFF. The CDR3 region has the DNA TGCGCCAGCAGCTTGGGGTCCAGCGACAATGAGCAGTTCTTC.

The rearrangement links TRBV2 to TRBJ1-5, with 9 nucleotides matching TRBD1. Trimming took 5 bases from V and 5 from J; bases not matched to a gene: 7. Germline values: CDR1 SNHLY, CDR2 FYNNEI. The CDR3 loop spans 15 amino acids. This CDR3 reads CASSMGQGGYQPQHF. The CDR3 DNA reads as TGTGCCAGCAGTATGGGACAGGGTGGCTATCAGCCCCAGCATTTT.

This chain joins TRBV10-3 and TRBJ1-6; 8 bases align to TRBD1. The J segment lost 7 bases and the V segment lost 6 bases, leaving 5 bases of the junction unmatched. Germline V gene sequence: CDR1 ENHRY, CDR2 SYGVKD. The CDR3 sequence is 14 residues long. CDR3 DNA sequence: TGTGCCATCAGCGGACAGGGTGGAAATTCACCCCTCCACTTT. Protein: CAISGQGGNSPLHF.

The chain uses TRBV9 and TRBJ1-6, with a weak D call TRBD1 (6 bases). CDR3 size: 14 residues. Germline V CDR1 and CDR2: SGDLS, YYNGEE. The V end lost 3 bases, the J end lost 5 bases, and 9 bases lay between the germline ends. CDR3 bases: TGTGCCAGCAGCGGAGGACAGAATAATTCACCCCTCCACTTT. Translating it yields CASSGGQNNSPLHF.

This clone was seen just once. The CDR3 sequence is CASSLAWGRNEKLFF. The DNA for the CDR3 is TGTGCCAGCAGCTTGGCATGGGGCCGTAATGAAAAACTGTTTTTT. V gene TRBV5-6 combines with J gene TRBJ1-4, with D maybe TRBD1 (5 bases). This CDR3 contains 15 residues. V was shortened by 0 bases and J by 4 bases, with 10 bases between the two germline ends. Germline-derived CDR1 and CDR2 are SGHDT and YYEEEE.

The sample holds one count of this clone. The chain combines TRBV7-8 with TRBJ2-7, with D unclear. The V gene's germline CDR1 is SGHVS and CDR2 FQNEAQ. The germline V and J ends were trimmed by 2 bases and 6 bases, with 14 bases remaining between them. This CDR3 has 14 amino acids. In DNA, the CDR3 is TGTGCCAGCAGCTTAAATTGGGCCTCCCGCGAGCAGTACTTC. This sequence encodes CASSLNWASREQYF.

The CDR3 sequence: CASSRDIVRWRRTEAFF. Written as DNA, the CDR3 is TGTGCCAGCAGCCGGGACATCGTCAGGTGGCGCCGGACTGAAGCTTTCTTT. This rearrangement joins TRBV28 to TRBJ1-1, with a possible D match to TRBD1 (6 bases). This CDR3 is built from 17 residues. V dropped 6 bases and J dropped 5 bases, with 25 bases sitting between them. Germline V lookup: CDR1 MDHEN, CDR2 SYDVKM.

The rearrangement uses TRBV15 and TRBJ1-4; weak D call: TRBD1 (6 bases). This CDR3 is built from 16 residues. The germline gives CDR1 LNHNV, CDR2 YYDKDF (reference sequence). Trimming shortened V by 5 bases and J by 0 bases, and 13 bases separated the two germline ends. The CDR3 region is CATSAHRVATNEKLFF. The CDR3 DNA sequence: TGTGCCACCAGCGCCCACAGGGTCGCAACTAATGAAAAACTGTTTTTT.

This chain connects TRBV28 to TRBJ1-2, with a weak D call TRBD1 (5 bases). CDR3 length equals 15 residues. Germline CDR1 is MDHEN and CDR2 is SYDVKM. V lost 6 bases, J lost 1 base, and 15 bases lay in between. CDR3 loop: CASRPTGVLNYGYTF. CDR3 bases: TGTGCCAGCAGACCCACAGGAGTCCTTAACTATGGCTACACCTTC.

This rearrangement joins TRBV7-2 to TRBJ1-6; 9 bases are a match to TRBD1. Germline-derived CDR1 and CDR2 are SGHTA and FQGNSA. Unmatched junction bases numbered 3, after V lost 2 bases and J lost 7 bases. This CDR3 spans 15 amino acids. In nucleotides, the CDR3 is TGTGCCAGCAGCTTACAGGACAGGGGAAATTCACCCCTCCACTTT. The encoded protein is CASSLQDRGNSPLHF.

The J gene is TRBJ1-1, the V gene TRBV12-5; TRBD1 aligns across 7 bases. After removal of 6 bases from V and 4 bases from J, the junction contained 8 bases not matched to a gene. The CDR3 is made up of 14 amino acids. CDR1 and CDR2 (germline): LGHNT, FRNRAP. The CDR3 protein is CASGSGRGLTEAFF. CDR3 DNA sequence: TGTGCTAGTGGGTCGGGGAGGGGGCTCACTGAAGCTTTCTTT.

The rearrangement joins TRBV7-2 to TRBJ2-3; D possibly matches TRBD1 or TRBD2 (5 bases each). Germline assignment: CDR1 SGHTA and CDR2 FQGNSA. CDR3 length: 13 amino acids. V was shortened by 3 bases and J by 5 bases, with 9 bases between the two germline ends. Here the CDR3 reads CASSLGVVDTQYF. Here the CDR3 DNA reads TGTGCCAGCAGCTTGGGGGTGGTAGATACGCAGTATTTT.

This chain links TRBV28 with TRBJ2-6; D gene unclear. The V gene lost 8 bases and the J gene lost 0 bases, with 5 bases spanning the gap. The CDR3 extends over 13 amino acids. Per the germline V gene, CDR1 is MDHEN and CDR2 is SYDVKM. The CDR3 coding sequence is TGTGCCAGCTGCCTCTCTGGGGCCAACGTCCTGACTTTC. This codes for CASCLSGANVLTF.

A word on this clone: The limits of the CDR3 on the DNA are not certain, so only TCRdb's listed CDR3 is given. The chain uses TRBV21-1 and TRBJ2-6; the DNA was not used to check the table's D call, TRBD1. TRBV21-1 is described as a pseudogene. Termini included, the CDR3 measures 17 amino acids. CDR3 protein: CASSFGQGASGANVLTF.

Only one count was recorded for this clone. The chain has TRBV7-8 and TRBJ2-2; D unresolved. Germline CDR1 SGHVS, CDR2 FQNEAQ. With 7 bases removed from V and 2 bases from J, the gap between germline ends came to 11 bases. CDR3 length: 14 residues. CDR3: CASTRLVNTGELFF. As DNA, the CDR3 is TGTGCCAGCACCAGACTCGTTAACACCGGGGAGCTGTTTTTT.

The CDR3 coding sequence is TGTGCCAGCAGCTACCCCGGCGGGGGGGCCGGGGAGCTGTTTTTT. Amino acids: CASSYPGGGAGELFF. V usage is TRBV11-2 and J usage is TRBJ2-2; TRBD2 matches at 9 bases. Germline values: CDR1 SGHAT, CDR2 FQNNGV. After removal of 4 bases from V and 6 bases from J, the junction contained 6 bases not matched to a gene. This CDR3 has 15 amino acids.